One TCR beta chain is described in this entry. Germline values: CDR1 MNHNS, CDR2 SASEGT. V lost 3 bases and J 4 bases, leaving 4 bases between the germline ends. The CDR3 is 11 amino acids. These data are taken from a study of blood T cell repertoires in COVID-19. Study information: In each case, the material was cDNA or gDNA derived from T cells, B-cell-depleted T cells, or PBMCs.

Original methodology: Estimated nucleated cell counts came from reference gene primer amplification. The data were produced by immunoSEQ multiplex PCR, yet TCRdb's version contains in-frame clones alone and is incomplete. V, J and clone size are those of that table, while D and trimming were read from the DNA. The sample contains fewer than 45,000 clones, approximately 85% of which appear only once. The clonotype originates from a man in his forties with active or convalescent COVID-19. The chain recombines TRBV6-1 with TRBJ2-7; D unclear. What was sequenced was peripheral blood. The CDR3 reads CASSDLYEQYF. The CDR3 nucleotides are TGTGCCAGCAGTGATCTTTACGAGCAGTACTTC.